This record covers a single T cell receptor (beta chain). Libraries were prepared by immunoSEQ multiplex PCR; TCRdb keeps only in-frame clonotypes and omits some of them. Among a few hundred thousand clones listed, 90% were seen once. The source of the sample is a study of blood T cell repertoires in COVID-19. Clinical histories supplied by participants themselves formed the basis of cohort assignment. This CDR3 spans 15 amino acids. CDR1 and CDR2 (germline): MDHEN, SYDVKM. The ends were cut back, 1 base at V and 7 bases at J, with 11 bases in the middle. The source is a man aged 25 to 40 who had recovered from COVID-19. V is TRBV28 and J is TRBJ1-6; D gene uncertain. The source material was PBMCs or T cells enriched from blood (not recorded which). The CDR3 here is CASSLFAGMNSPLHF. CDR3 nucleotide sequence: TGTGCCAGCAGTTTATTTGCGGGAATGAATTCACCCCTCCACTTT.